A selection of T cell receptor beta chains follows, all from one sample in a study of T cells after yellow fever vaccination. From the 5' RACE reads, TCRdb called clonotypes with MiXCR, one entry per CDR3 protein. The table records some 500,000 distinct CDR3 sequences, less than 15% of them present only once. Sequenced here: PBMCs, sampled on the day of the yellow fever booster vaccination. The source of these receptors is a young man who received the YFV17D yellow fever vaccine. Each CDR3 is given with its conserved first and last residue. Each record gives: V gene, J gene, D gene, clone size, CDR3 protein, CDR3 DNA. D genes are given only for firm matches. A row's size may be missing; if present it is once, few, many or a size class.

TRBV24-1	TRBJ2-3	NA	NA	CATSADGALDTQYF	TGTGCCACCAGTGCGGACGGCGCGTTAGATACGCAGTATTTT
TRBV7-9	TRBJ2-7	TRBD2	NA	CASSLEDSGRYEQYF	TGTGCCAGCAGCTTAGAAGATAGCGGGAGGTACGAGCAGTACTTC
TRBV7-2	TRBJ2-1	TRBD2	NA	CASSISGTSSYNEQFF	TGTGCCAGCAGCATTTCCGGGACTAGCTCCTACAATGAGCAGTTCTTC
TRBV27	TRBJ2-7	NA	NA	CASSYRQESSYEQYF	TGTGCCAGCAGTTACCGACAGGAAAGCTCCTACGAGCAGTACTTC
TRBV5-1	TRBJ2-7	TRBD2	few	CASSAGGDEQYF	TGCGCCAGCAGCGCGGGAGGGGACGAGCAGTACTTC
TRBV28	TRBJ2-7	NA	few	CASSLRRLKGYEQYF	TGTGCCAGCAGTTTGCGTCGACTGAAGGGCTACGAGCAGTACTTC
TRBV12-3/TRBV12-4	TRBJ2-7	TRBD2	few	CASSFTLEREGLLDDEQYF	TGTGCCAGCAGTTTTACCTTGGAGCGGGAGGGCCTTCTCGACGACGAGCAGTACTTC
TRBV5-1	TRBJ1-6	TRBD1	NA	CASSLGTGPTPLHF	TGCGCCAGCAGCTTGGGGACAGGCCCTACGCCCCTCCACTTT
TRBV7-2	TRBJ2-7	NA	many	CASSLVDRTYEQYF	TGTGCCAGCAGCTTAGTTGACAGAACCTACGAGCAGTACTTC
TRBV7-9	TRBJ2-2	NA	NA	CASSLGHPTGELFF	TGTGCCAGCAGCCTGGGTCACCCCACCGGGGAGCTGTTTTTT
TRBV4-3	TRBJ2-2	TRBD1	few	CASSQQPGQGVGELFF	TGCGCCAGCAGCCAACAACCGGGACAGGGGGTCGGGGAGCTGTTTTTT
TRBV3-1	TRBJ2-1	NA	NA	CASSYSPLKGNNEQFF	TGTGCCAGCAGTTACTCGCCGTTGAAGGGGAACAATGAGCAGTTCTTC
TRBV5-6	TRBJ2-7	TRBD2	NA	CASSFRLADLYEQYF	TGTGCCAGCAGCTTCCGACTAGCGGACCTCTACGAGCAGTACTTC
TRBV5-1	TRBJ2-1	NA	many	CASSLGAGAWNEQFF	TGCGCCAGCAGCTTGGGCGCAGGGGCGTGGAATGAGCAGTTCTTC
TRBV19	TRBJ1-1	TRBD1	NA	CASSTPGQGTVEAFF	TGTGCCAGTAGTACGCCGGGACAGGGAACGGTTGAAGCTTTCTTT
TRBV27	TRBJ2-3	NA	NA	CASRFGVLSTDTQYF	TGTGCCAGCAGGTTTGGAGTTTTAAGCACAGATACGCAGTATTTT
TRBV19	TRBJ2-1	TRBD2	few	CASSRGGREQFF	TGTGCCAGTAGTAGGGGGGGTCGGGAGCAGTTCTTC
TRBV24-1	TRBJ2-5	TRBD1	few	CATSDPRQGSETQYF	TGTGCCACCAGTGACCCAAGACAGGGTAGCGAGACCCAGTACTTC
TRBV25-1	TRBJ2-6	TRBD1	few	CASSATPGTGSSGANVLTF	TGTGCCAGCAGTGCAACCCCCGGGACAGGGTCCTCTGGGGCCAACGTCCTGACTTTC
TRBV4-3	TRBJ1-2	NA	NA	CASSRGEDHYGYTF	TGCGCCAGCAGCCGCGGGGAAGACCACTATGGCTACACCTTC
TRBV20-1	TRBJ2-1	NA	NA	CSASVGPAPSYNEQFF	TGCAGTGCTAGCGTGGGGCCGGCCCCCTCCTACAATGAGCAGTTCTTC
TRBV6-2/TRBV6-3	TRBJ2-2	NA	NA	CASRRPSGELFF	TGTGCCAGCAGGAGACCGTCGGGGGAGCTGTTTTTT
TRBV20-1	TRBJ1-2	TRBD1	few	CSARDRGRDGYTF	TGCAGTGCTAGGGACAGGGGGCGGGATGGCTACACCTTC
TRBV11-3	TRBJ2-2	NA	NA	CASSPSTGTTGELFF	TGTGCCAGCAGCCCCTCTACAGGGACCACCGGGGAGCTGTTTTTT
TRBV10-2	TRBJ2-5	TRBD2	NA	CASSEGGTSSETQYF	TGCGCCAGCAGTGAGGGAGGGACTAGCTCAGAGACCCAGTACTTC
TRBV6-5	TRBJ1-1	NA	NA	CASSYSNGRVGTEAFF	TGTGCCAGCAGTTACTCGAATGGCAGGGTAGGAACTGAAGCTTTCTTT
TRBV27	TRBJ2-1	NA	few	CASSFGQTSEQFF	TGTGCCAGCAGTTTTGGGCAAACAAGTGAGCAGTTCTTC
TRBV18	TRBJ2-3	TRBD2	NA	CASSNSGRRDTQYF	TGTGCCAGCTCAAATAGCGGGAGGAGAGATACGCAGTATTTT
TRBV7-3	TRBJ2-1	TRBD1	few	CASSLIPSRQGRIHEQFF	TGTGCCAGCAGTCTAATTCCCTCTCGACAGGGCCGAATCCATGAGCAGTTCTTC
TRBV30	TRBJ2-1	TRBD2	few	CAWSVMGLAGEQFF	TGTGCCTGGAGTGTGATGGGACTAGCGGGTGAGCAGTTCTTC
TRBV3-1	TRBJ2-3	NA	NA	CASSQVPASSTDTQYF	TGTGCCAGCAGCCAAGTTCCAGCATCCAGCACAGATACGCAGTATTTT
TRBV20-1	TRBJ2-2	TRBD2	few	CSASLPRGRADTGELFF	TGCAGTGCTAGTCTCCCCCGCGGGAGGGCCGACACCGGGGAGCTGTTTTTT
TRBV29-1	TRBJ2-3	TRBD2	few	CSVPVGLAGGADTQYF	TGCAGCGTTCCGGTGGGTTTAGCGGGAGGAGCCGATACGCAGTATTTT
TRBV20-1	TRBJ2-2	NA	NA	CSARVAGTGTGELFF	TGCAGTGCTAGAGTCGCGGGAACGGGCACCGGGGAGCTGTTTTTT
TRBV6-5	TRBJ1-3	NA	NA	CASSSTAGFYSGNTIYF	TGTGCCAGCAGTTCGACCGCGGGTTTCTACTCTGGAAACACCATATATTTT
TRBV7-7	TRBJ2-2	TRBD1	NA	CAIHPPGQVAGELFF	TGTGCCATCCACCCCCCGGGACAGGTAGCCGGGGAGCTGTTTTTT
TRBV19	TRBJ1-1	NA	NA	CASAQGLNTEAFF	TGTGCCAGTGCACAGGGATTGAACACTGAAGCTTTCTTT
TRBV30	TRBJ2-5	NA	NA	CATNTGQAQETQYF	TGTGCCACCAACACAGGGCAAGCCCAAGAGACCCAGTACTTC
TRBV7-8	TRBJ2-2	NA	NA	CASSQTYNTGELFF	TGTGCCAGCAGCCAGACTTATAACACCGGGGAGCTGTTTTTT
TRBV6-2/TRBV6-3	TRBJ2-7	NA	NA	CASGGPLREQYF	TGTGCCTCTGGGGGACCCCTACGCGAGCAGTACTTC
TRBV7-2	TRBJ2-7	NA	many	CASSLGPLSYEQYF	TGTGCCAGCAGCTTAGGACCGTTGAGCTACGAGCAGTACTTC
TRBV12-3/TRBV12-4	TRBJ2-6	NA	NA	CASSNFGANVLTF	TGTGCCAGCAGCAACTTTGGGGCCAACGTCCTGACTTTC
TRBV28	TRBJ1-1	NA	NA	CASRPGPAGRAFF	TGTGCCAGCAGACCGGGGCCCGCTGGTAGAGCTTTCTTT
TRBV18	TRBJ2-7	NA	many	CASSPGPVEQYF	TGTGCCAGCTCACCAGGGCCCGTCGAGCAGTACTTC
TRBV12-3/TRBV12-4	TRBJ2-1	NA	NA	CASSRDIVNNEQFF	TGTGCCAGCAGCAGGGACATAGTTAACAATGAGCAGTTCTTC
TRBV7-2	TRBJ2-2	TRBD2	NA	CASSLVGLSFNTGELFF	TGTGCCAGCAGCTTAGTGGGACTAAGTTTTAACACCGGGGAGCTGTTTTTT
TRBV27	TRBJ2-5	NA	NA	CASSGVQTQETQYF	TGTGCCAGCAGCGGTGTACAGACCCAAGAGACCCAGTACTTC
TRBV2	TRBJ1-2	NA	NA	CASSAKPANSYGYTF	TGTGCCAGCAGTGCAAAACCGGCGAACAGCTATGGCTACACCTTC
TRBV20-1	TRBJ2-2	NA	many	CSAQDTGELFF	TGCAGTGCACAGGACACCGGGGAGCTGTTTTTT